This entry lists 25 T cell receptor beta chains sequenced from one sample in a study of blood T cell repertoires in COVID-19. The method was immunoSEQ multiplex PCR; TCRdb's version includes in-frame clones alone and lacks a portion of them. The sample consists of roughly 320,000 clones, around 92% of them appearing once. Sequences were obtained from peripheral blood. The receptors derive from a woman aged 25 to 39 with COVID-19, enrolled during active disease.

CDR3 bases: TGTGCCAGCAGCGGCAGGGGGACTGCCTACGAGCAGTACTTC. It specifies CASSGRGTAYEQYF. The chain has TRBV7-8 and TRBJ2-7; TRBD1 might be the D (7 bases). Germline lookup yields CDR1 SGHVS and CDR2 FQNEAQ. V was clipped by 5 bases and J by 2 bases, with 13 bases between them. This CDR3 contains 14 residues.

The V and J genes are TRBV19 and TRBJ2-1, with TRBD2 matching 13 bases. The CDR3 has 15 amino acids. Germline V CDR1 and CDR2: LNHDA, SQIVND (reference sequence). The junction had 7 bases not matched to a gene; V was cut back by 8 bases and J by 6 bases. The CDR3: CASGRTSGGLNEQFF. DNA for the CDR3: TGTGCCAGTGGGCGGACTAGCGGGGGACTCAATGAGCAGTTCTTC.

V usage is TRBV19 and J usage is TRBJ1-3; the match to TRBD1 covers 9 bases. The V gene's germline CDR1 is LNHDA and CDR2 SQIVND (reference sequence). This CDR3 has 17 amino acids. The J segment lost 0 bases and the V segment lost 6 bases, leaving 9 bases of the junction unmatched. As DNA, the CDR3 is TGTGCCAGTAGCAAGAAGACAGGGGGAATCTCTGGAAACACCATATATTTT. Translated, it gives CASSKKTGGISGNTIYF. The entire variable domain, with the rest obtained from reference TRBV19 and TRBJ1-3, is as follows: DGGITQSPKYLFRKEGQNVTLSCEQNLNHDAMYWYRQDPGQGLRLIYYSQIVNDFQKGDIAEGYSVSREKKESFPLTVTSAQKNPTAFYLCASSKKTGGISGNTIYFGEGSWLTVV.

This sequence joins TRBV10-3 and TRBJ2-1, with TRBD1 matching over 10 bases. The CDR3 is 13 amino acids. Looked up from germline, CDR1 is ENHRY and CDR2 is SYGVKD. The junction had 7 bases not matched to a gene; V was cut back by 10 bases and J by 7 bases. CDR3 bases: TGTGCCACTTGGGACAGGGGTAGGAATGAGCAGTTCTTC. Its protein product is CATWDRGRNEQFF.

This chain uses TRBV29-1 with TRBJ2-7; possibly TRBD1 for D (5 bases). Per germline, CDR1 SQVTM and CDR2 ANQGSEA. CDR3 length: 12 residues. Trimming took off 4 bases at V and 2 bases at J, with 9 bases between the two ends. The CDR3 coding sequence is TGCAGCGTTGGGCAGGGCGCCTACGAGCAGTACTTC. Its translation: CSVGQGAYEQYF.

This clone appeared a single time. V is TRBV18 and J is TRBJ2-5; D not resolved. Per the germline V gene, CDR1 is KGHSH and CDR2 is LQKENI. There are 13 residues in the CDR3. Trimming cost V 3 bases and J 3 bases, with 8 bases left between them. CDR3 DNA sequence: TGTGCCAGCTCACCTGTGCAGGAAGAGACCCAGTACTTC. This encodes CASSPVQEETQYF.

The chain uses TRBV2 and TRBJ2-2; TRBD1 might be the D (6 bases). Germline assignment: CDR1 SNHLY and CDR2 FYNNEI. The CDR3 runs 14 residues. V dropped 7 bases and J dropped 0 bases, with 9 bases sitting between them. CDR3 sequence: CASIGQTNTGELFF. For the CDR3, the DNA is TGTGCCAGCATCGGACAGACGAACACCGGGGAGCTGTTTTTT.

The chain carries TRBV9 and TRBJ1-2; TRBD1 might be the D (5 bases). Trimming pared 3 bases from V and 4 bases from J, leaving 10 bases between. Per germline, CDR1 SGDLS and CDR2 YYNGEE. CDR3 length: 13 amino acids. The CDR3 coding sequence is TGTGCCAGCAGCGGGCAGGGCGTCTATGGCTACACCTTC. It codes for CASSGQGVYGYTF.

This clone was recorded only once. The chain recombines TRBV30 with TRBJ2-3, with TRBD2 matching 11 bases. Germline lookup yields CDR1 GTSNPN and CDR2 SVGIG (reference sequence). With V trimmed by 8 bases and J by 1 base, 11 bases remained unmatched. CDR3 length equals 16 residues. In DNA, the CDR3 is TGTGCCAGTGGGGCTAGCGGGGGGCCCGGCACAGATACGCAGTATTTT. It encodes CASGASGGPGTDTQYF.

This chain joins TRBV9 and TRBJ1-1; D gene unclear. Trimming left V 0 bases short and J 4 bases short, with 7 bases between. CDR3 length: 13 amino acids. Germline CDR1 SGDLS, CDR2 YYNGEE. The DNA for the CDR3 is TGTGCCAGCAGCGTAGGCGGTAGCACTGAAGCTTTCTTT. Protein product: CASSVGGSTEAFF. Looking up the rest from reference TRBV9 and TRBJ1-1 gives the full variable domain: DSGVTQTPKHLITATGQRVTLRCSPRSGDLSVYWYQQSLDQGLQFLIQYYNGEERAKGNILERFSAQQFPDLHSELNLSSLELGDSALYFCASSVGGSTEAFFGQGTRLTVV.

CDR3 protein: CASRSRDKQAFF. DNA of the CDR3: TGTGCCAGTCGGTCTCGGGACAAACAAGCTTTCTTT. The V gene is TRBV19, the J gene TRBJ1-1; D may be TRBD1 (6 bases). The germline V gene encodes CDR1 LNHDA and CDR2 SQIVND (reference sequence). CDR3 length equals 12 residues. The V end was cut by 8 bases, the J end by 9 bases, with 16 bases between.

The DNA for the CDR3 is TGTGCCAGCAGTTCCGACAGGGCGCCTAACTATGGCTACACCTTC. Its translation is CASSSDRAPNYGYTF. The chain uses TRBV6-5 and TRBJ1-2, with 7 positions matching TRBD1. The trim removed 4 bases at V and 0 bases at J, leaving 5 bases unmatched. CDR3 size: 15 residues. In germline, CDR1 is MNHEY, CDR2 SVGAGI.

V is TRBV6-5 and J is TRBJ2-1; a possible D gene is TRBD1 (6 bases). Germline CDR1 MNHEY, CDR2 SVGAGI. Trimming removed 6 bases from V and 0 bases from J, with 12 bases in between. This CDR3 contains 15 residues. DNA of the CDR3: TGTGCCAGCAGCATGGACAGAAGCTCCTACAATGAGCAGTTCTTC. Protein: CASSMDRSSYNEQFF.

The chain recombines TRBV7-9 with TRBJ1-2; tentatively, D is TRBD1 (6 bases). The germline gives CDR1 SEHNR, CDR2 FQNEAQ (reference sequence). Trimming cost V 4 bases and J 5 bases, with 14 bases left between them. The CDR3 runs to 14 residues. The CDR3 DNA follows: TGTGCCAGCAGCTCCCGGGACACTCTATATGGCTACACCTTC. Its protein is CASSSRDTLYGYTF. Full variable domain (remainder filled in from reference TRBV7-9 and TRBJ1-2): DTGVSQNPRHKITKRGQNVTFRCDPISEHNRLYWYRQTLGQGPEFLTYFQNEAQLEKSRLLSDRFSAERPKGSFSTLEIQRTEQGDSAMYLCASSSRDTLYGYTFGSGTRLTVV.

This clone occurred once. The J gene is TRBJ2-3, the V gene TRBV10-1; D uncertain. Trimming left V 2 bases short and J 0 bases short, with 12 bases between. CDR1 and CDR2 (germline): WNHNN, SYGVQD (reference sequence). The CDR3 spans 16 residues. The CDR3 coding sequence is TGCGCCAGCAGTGAGCAGGCCCTAACTAGCACAGATACGCAGTATTTT. Translated: CASSEQALTSTDTQYF.

In its sample, this clone was seen a few times. The rearrangement uses TRBV19 and TRBJ2-1; 9 nucleotides match TRBD2. V dropped 3 bases and J dropped 2; count of bases not matched to a gene: 2. This CDR3 spans 15 amino acids. The germline CDR1 and CDR2 sequences are LNHDA and SQIVND (reference sequence). CDR3 nucleotides: TGTGCCAGTAGTATGCGACTAGCGGCCTACAATGAGCAGTTCTTC. As protein: CASSMRLAAYNEQFF.

J is TRBJ1-2 and V is TRBV5-8, with D possibly TRBD1 on 5 matching bases. V was trimmed by 2 bases and J by 4 bases, leaving 15 bases between them. The CDR3 is 15 amino acids. Germline lookup yields CDR1 SGHTS and CDR2 YDEGEE. The CDR3 loop is CASSFGGDAGYGYTF. The CDR3 bases are TGTGCCAGCAGCTTCGGGGGGGACGCAGGCTATGGCTACACCTTC.

The chain has TRBV6-4 and TRBJ2-1; 8 bases fit TRBD2. CDR1 and CDR2 (germline): MRHNA, SNTAGT. The CDR3 has 18 residues. V lost 0 bases, J lost 0 bases, and 7 bases stayed unmatched. CDR3 region: CASSDSMVRGGSYNEQFF. For the CDR3, the DNA is TGTGCCAGCAGTGACTCGATGGTCCGGGGGGGCTCCTACAATGAGCAGTTCTTC.

CDR3 amino acids: CASSSGRGSPLHF. The CDR3 DNA reads as TGCGCCAGCAGCTCAGGTAGGGGTTCACCCCTCCACTTT. This sequence joins TRBV5-1 and TRBJ1-6; possible D gene TRBD1, 5 bases. V lost 3 bases to trimming and J lost 9 bases, with 10 bases between them. This CDR3 is built from 13 residues. From germline, CDR1 is SGHRS and CDR2 YFSETQ.

The chain recombines TRBV7-8 with TRBJ2-7, with TRBD1 identical over 8 bases. The germline CDR1 and CDR2 sequences are SGHVS and FQNEAQ. V lost 4 bases to trimming and J lost 3 bases; unmatched junction nucleotides: 11. The CDR3 length is 16 residues. The CDR3 protein is CASSSSLGTGYYEQYF. CDR3 sequence (DNA): TGTGCCAGCAGCTCCAGTTTAGGGACAGGTTACTACGAGCAGTACTTC.

This clone has a handful of counts. J is TRBJ1-4 and V is TRBV18; 8 bases map to TRBD1. With 2 bases clipped from V and 8 bases from J, the junction kept 10 bases outside the gene matches. The CDR3 has 16 amino acids. Germline loops: CDR1 KGHSH, CDR2 LQKENI. DNA for the CDR3: TGTGCCAGCTCACCATGGACAGGGAGACTAGGGGAAAAACTGTTTTTT. It encodes CASSPWTGRLGEKLFF.

This chain uses TRBV5-8 with TRBJ1-1, with TRBD1 matching over 7 bases. Germline V gene lookup returns CDR1 SGHTS and CDR2 YDEGEE. This CDR3 has 15 amino acids. J gave up 1 base and V 4 bases, and 7 bases lay outside the gene matches. CDR3 sequence (DNA): TGTGCCAGCAGCAGCTACAGGGGTGCGAACACTGAAGCTTTCTTT. Translation gives CASSSYRGANTEAFF.

This clone was picked up a small number of times. The gene calls are TRBV7-2 and TRBJ2-7; tentative D call: TRBD1 (6 bases). Germline loops: CDR1 SGHTA, CDR2 FQGNSA. The CDR3 is 16 amino acids. Trimming removed 5 bases at V and 0 bases at J, with 17 bases between. The CDR3 protein is CASSPSPDSNSYEQYF. The CDR3 region has the DNA TGTGCCAGCAGCCCGAGCCCGGACAGTAACTCCTACGAGCAGTACTTC.

This clone came up once. V and J are TRBV7-8 and TRBJ2-7; 8 bases line up with TRBD1. Germline CDR1 and CDR2: SGHVS and FQNEAQ. CDR3 length equals 16 residues. The J segment lost 2 bases and the V segment lost 5 bases, leaving 11 bases of the junction unmatched. The CDR3, as DNA: TGTGCCAGCAGCCCGAACCCGACAGGGGTTGCCTACGAGCAGTACTTC. Its translation: CASSPNPTGVAYEQYF.

The chain combines TRBV27 with TRBJ2-7; TRBD2 matches 7 bases. From germline, CDR1 is MNHEY and CDR2 SMNVEV (reference sequence). The V gene end was trimmed by 0 bases and the J gene end by 0 bases; junction bases not matched to a gene: 5. The CDR3 is 16 residues long. Here the CDR3 DNA reads TGTGCCAGCAGTTTATCGGGGGGGAGGACCTCCTACGAGCAGTACTTC. Protein sequence: CASSLSGGRTSYEQYF.